Listed below are T cell receptor beta chains from one sample, sequenced in a study of cytomegalovirus exposure and HLA in healthy donors. The table came from immunoSEQ multiplex PCR; TCRdb's copy has only in-frame clones and leaves some out. This table has 250,000 to 350,000 clones, 86% appearing once. Sequencing used PBMCs. The receptor source for this set is a woman between 18 and 29 years old in good health and CMV-seronegative. Each CDR3 is given with its conserved first and last residue. The D gene is left open where the match is weak. Some rows mark clone size as missing; the rest say once, few, many or name a class of expanded clone.

>TRBD1|NA|TRBV19|TRBJ2-5
TGTGCCAGTGACCCCGACAGGGGTGCTCAAGAGACCCAGTACTTC
CASDPDRGAQETQYF
>TRBD2|NA|TRBV9|TRBJ2-3
TGTGCCAGCAGCCTTAGCGGGAGCACAGATACGCAGTATTTT
CASSLSGSTDTQYF
>TRBD1|NA|TRBV19|TRBJ2-2
TGTGCCAGTAGTTCACCCGGGACAGGGAACACCGGGGAGCTGTTTTTT
CASSSPGTGNTGELFF
>TRBD1|once|TRBV6-5|TRBJ2-7
TGTGCCAGCAGTTCACCTTCCGGGACAGGGGGCTACGAGCAGTACTTC
CASSSPSGTGGYEQYF
>TRBD2|NA|TRBV4-3|TRBJ2-1
TGCGCCAGCAGCGGTAAAAGCGGGGTGGGCAATGAGCAGTTCTTC
CASSGKSGVGNEQFF
>TRBD2|NA|TRBV29-1|TRBJ2-1
TGCAGCGTTGAAGGGCTAGCGGGATCCTACAATGAGCAGTTCTTC
CSVEGLAGSYNEQFF
>TRBD1|NA|TRBV27|TRBJ2-1
TGTGCCAGCAGTTTGACAGGGGGTATTAATGAGCAGTTCTTC
CASSLTGGINEQFF
>TRBD2|NA|TRBV25-1|TRBJ2-5
TGTGCCAGCAGTGAATTCGGCGGGGGAGAGACCCAGTACTTC
CASSEFGGGETQYF
>TRBD1|NA|TRBV18|TRBJ2-5
TGTGCCAGCTCACCACCCCGGGACAGCCAAGAGACCCAGTACTTC
CASSPPRDSQETQYF
>TRBD2|NA|TRBV5-5|TRBJ2-2
TGTGCCAGCACGCGACTAGCGGGAGGTATCGGGGAGCTGTTTTTT
CASTRLAGGIGELFF
>TRBD2|NA|TRBV6-5|TRBJ2-7
TGTGCCAGCAGCCTAGCGGGGGGCTCCTACGAGCAGTACTTC
CASSLAGGSYEQYF
>NA|NA|TRBV5-6|TRBJ2-5
TGTGCCAGCAGCTTGCTCCTCTCGGAGGAGACCCAGTACTTC
CASSLLLSEETQYF
>NA|NA|TRBV6-5|TRBJ2-1
TGTGCCAGCAGTTCCCGGGAGCAAGCCTCCTACAATGAGCAGTTCTTC
CASSSREQASYNEQFF
>NA|NA|TRBV28|TRBJ2-3
TGTGCCAGCAGTACCCCCGGGGCGGGAAGCACAGATACGCAGTATTTT
CASSTPGAGSTDTQYF
>TRBD2|once|TRBV2|TRBJ2-2
TGTGCCAGCACCCGAACTAGCGGGCAAAACACCGGGGAGCTGTTTTTT
CASTRTSGQNTGELFF
>TRBD1|NA|TRBV5-1|TRBJ2-2
TGCGCCAGCAGCTTAATGCCGGGACAGGGGAACACCGGGGAGCTGTTTTTT
CASSLMPGQGNTGELFF